A selection of T cell receptor beta chains follows, all from one sample in a study of Tregs in tolerant kidney transplant recipients. Clones were sequenced by immunoSEQ multiplex PCR, and TCRdb holds only the in-frame ones, with some missing. The table has about 50,000 clones, 89% seen once. The specimen was CD8+ T cells from blood (PBMCs), collected 12 months after the transplant. These receptors were taken from a human patient who received a combined kidney and bone marrow transplant. The graft donor may have contributed some T cells. The CDR3 runs from the conserved cysteine through the conserved F or W. The order of the fields is clone size, D gene, J gene, V gene, CDR3 protein, CDR3 DNA. A D gene is named only where the DNA matches it firmly. Clone size, where shown, is once, few, many, or a class for clones that have expanded.

few . TRBJ2-7 TRBV28 CASSAGRSYEQYF TGTGCCAGCAGTGCAGGGCGCTCCTACGAGCAGTACTTC
. . TRBJ2-1 TRBV6-4 CASSLAADSYNEQFF TGTGCCAGCAGTTTAGCGGCCGACTCCTACAATGAGCAGTTCTTC
. TRBD2 TRBJ2-1 TRBV4-1 CASSHPPLPTSGEQFF TGCGCCAGCAGCCACCCCCCCCTCCCGACTAGCGGGGAGCAGTTCTTC
. TRBD1 TRBJ1-1 TRBV6-5 CASTGHDRAEAFF TGTGCCAGCACCGGACACGACAGGGCTGAAGCTTTCTTT
. TRBD2 TRBJ2-7 TRBV6-1 CASSALAGGYYEQYF TGTGCCAGCAGTGCTCTGGCGGGAGGCTATTACGAGCAGTACTTC
. TRBD2 TRBJ2-7 TRBV28 CASSLPGLAHHEQYF TGTGCCAGCAGTCTACCGGGACTAGCGCACCACGAGCAGTACTTC
once . TRBJ2-1 TRBV6-5 CAAQADSYNEQFF TGTGCCGCCCAGGCAGATTCCTACAATGAGCAGTTCTTC
. TRBD1 TRBJ2-2 TRBV7-9 CAGNDRASTGELFF TGTGCCGGAAACGACAGGGCGAGCACCGGGGAGCTGTTTTTT
. TRBD2 TRBJ2-2 TRBV27 CASSFSGSGRASITGELFF TGTGCCAGCAGTTTTTCAGGGAGCGGGAGGGCCTCGATTACCGGGGAGCTGTTTTTT
. TRBD2 TRBJ2-2 TRBV6-6 CASTQRTSIAGELFF TGTGCCAGCACCCAGCGGACTAGCATAGCCGGGGAGCTGTTTTTT
. . TRBJ2-1 TRBV30 CAWSTGWGGAENEQFF TGTGCCTGGAGTACCGGCTGGGGGGGCGCTGAGAATGAGCAGTTCTTC
. . TRBJ1-1 TRBV18 CASSATVSDMNTEAFF TGTGCCAGCTCTGCGACAGTGTCCGACATGAACACTGAAGCTTTCTTT
. . TRBJ2-3 TRBV27 CASNPVGAGTDTQYF TGTGCCAGCAATCCTGTGGGGGCCGGCACAGATACGCAGTATTTT
few . TRBJ2-7 TRBV19 CASSILLGLIYEQYF TGTGCCAGTAGTATTTTGTTGGGCCTCATCTACGAGCAGTACTTC
. TRBD2 TRBJ2-1 TRBV11-2 CASSLDPPSGSSYNEQFF TGTGCCAGCAGCTTAGATCCCCCTAGCGGGAGCTCCTACAATGAGCAGTTCTTC
once TRBD2 TRBJ2-3 TRBV12-5 CATAGLARTDTQYF TGTGCTACCGCTGGACTAGCGCGAACAGATACGCAGTATTTT
once . TRBJ1-1 TRBV9 CASSVGGSTEAFF TGTGCCAGCAGCGTAGGAGGAAGCACTGAAGCTTTCTTT
. . TRBJ1-5 TRBV28 CASSRNQPQHF TGTGCCAGCTCCCGGAATCAGCCCCAGCATTTT
. TRBD2 TRBJ2-7 TRBV4-3 CASSHTSGYEQYF TGCGCCAGCAGCCATACTAGCGGTTACGAGCAGTACTTC
. TRBD1 TRBJ1-2 TRBV5-1 CASSLDRDREVVYYTF TGCGCCAGCAGCTTGGATCGGGACAGGGAGGTCGTATACTACACCTTC
. . TRBJ2-7 TRBV13 CASRGGAYEQYF TGTGCCAGCAGGGGCGGGGCCTACGAGCAGTACTTC
. . TRBJ1-1 TRBV7-9 CASSPGRTEAFF TGTGCCAGCAGCCCCGGGAGGACTGAAGCTTTCTTT
. . TRBJ2-3 TRBV4-1 CASSQESRATDTQYF TGCGCCAGCAGCCAAGAATCCAGGGCGACAGATACGCAGTATTTT
few . TRBJ2-2 TRBV11-3 CASSPIGVTGELFF TGTGCCAGCAGCCCAATAGGGGTTACCGGGGAGCTGTTTTTT
. TRBD2 TRBJ2-5 TRBV15 CATSRPPKAGERETQYF TGTGCCACCAGCAGACCCCCAAAGGCGGGAGAACGGGAGACCCAGTACTTC
. TRBD2 TRBJ2-4 TRBV4-2 CASSLAGAKNIQYF TGTGCCAGCAGCCTAGCGGGGGCCAAAAACATTCAGTACTTC
. TRBD2 TRBJ2-5 TRBV7-3 CASSSRGGARETQYF TGTGCCAGCAGCTCTCGCGGGGGGGCCCGGGAGACCCAGTACTTC
. TRBD1 TRBJ2-3 TRBV5-6 CASSVTGGADTQYF TGTGCCAGCAGTGTGACAGGGGGCGCAGATACGCAGTATTTT
. . TRBJ1-1 TRBV7-8 CASSFSIAQVSTEAFF TGTGCCAGCAGCTTTTCCATCGCACAGGTGAGCACTGAAGCTTTCTTT
. TRBD1 TRBJ1-6 TRBV28 CASSFHRGRNSPLHF TGTGCCAGCAGTTTTCACAGGGGCCGGAATTCACCCCTCCACTTT
. . TRBJ2-7 TRBV4-3 CASSQGGGKGYEQYF TGCGCCAGCAGCCAAGGTGGAGGGAAAGGCTACGAGCAGTACTTC
. TRBD2 TRBJ2-1 TRBV9 CASSDSGGISYNEQFF TGTGCCAGCAGCGATAGCGGGGGGATTTCCTACAATGAGCAGTTCTTC
. . TRBJ1-4 TRBV25-1 CASATGFYEKLFF TGTGCCAGCGCGACAGGTTTTTATGAAAAACTGTTTTTT
. . TRBJ2-5 TRBV7-3 CASSLDRQETQYF TGTGCCAGCAGCTTGGACAGACAAGAGACCCAGTACTTC
. . TRBJ2-1 TRBV29-1 CSVNSLVAPNEQFF TGCAGCGTTAATAGCTTGGTTGCACCCAATGAGCAGTTCTTC
. . TRBJ2-5 TRBV5-4 CASSLGTVQETQYF TGTGCCAGCAGCTTGGGGACAGTACAAGAGACCCAGTACTTC
. . TRBJ1-1 TRBV4-3 CASSQNRDLNTEAFF TGCGCCAGCAGCCAAAACAGGGATCTGAACACTGAAGCTTTCTTT
. TRBD1 TRBJ2-7 TRBV7-6 CASSPRDRGYEQYF TGTGCCAGCAGCCCCCGGGACAGGGGCTACGAGCAGTACTTC